Each of the 8 T cell receptor beta chains below was sequenced from the same sample in a study of cytomegalovirus exposure and HLA in healthy donors. Clones were read by immunoSEQ multiplex PCR, and TCRdb kept only the in-frame ones, dropping some. Here the sample spans roughly 80,000 clones, 93% being singletons. The sample taken for sequencing was PBMCs. All receptors come from a man younger than 30 in good health and CMV-seronegative.

The rearrangement joins TRBV6-5 to TRBJ1-1; 8 bases match TRBD1. This CDR3 region has 16 residues. Unmatched junction bases numbered 5, after V lost 2 bases and J lost 0 bases. The germline gives CDR1 MNHEY, CDR2 SVGAGI. The DNA for the CDR3 is TGTGCCAGCAGTTACGGAGGACAGGGTCTGAACACTGAAGCTTTCTTT. Its protein is CASSYGGQGLNTEAFF.

This clone was picked up one time. The chain links TRBV6-1 to TRBJ2-7; 9 nucleotides align to TRBD2. Germline CDR1 is MNHNS and CDR2 is SASEGT. The CDR3 is 18 residues long. The ends lost 2 bases at V and 1 base at J; junction bases unmatched: 12. The CDR3 sequence is CASSEREGSGSRSYEQYF. The CDR3 nucleotides read TGTGCCAGCAGTGAAAGGGAGGGTAGCGGGAGTCGATCCTACGAGCAGTACTTC.

The chain has TRBV25-1 and TRBJ1-2, with 10 bases matching TRBD1. With 5 bases clipped from V and 8 bases from J, the junction kept 14 bases outside the gene matches. Per germline, CDR1 MGHDK and CDR2 SYGVNS. The length of the CDR3 is 16 residues. CDR3 amino acids: CASSWGGTGDPRGYTF. DNA for the CDR3: TGTGCCAGCAGTTGGGGGGGGACAGGGGACCCCCGAGGCTACACCTTC.

This chain connects TRBV29-1 to TRBJ1-1, with 7 bases aligning to TRBD1. CDR3 length equals 15 residues. After removal of 2 bases from V and 4 bases from J, the junction contained 10 bases not matched to a gene. Germline CDR1 is SQVTM and CDR2 is ANQGSEA. The CDR3 is CSVESFLNRGTEAFF. The CDR3 DNA reads TGCAGCGTTGAATCATTCCTTAACAGGGGCACTGAAGCTTTCTTT. Full variable domain (missing parts from reference TRBV29-1 and TRBJ1-1): SAVISQKPSRDICQRGTSLTIQCQVDSQVTMMFWYRQQPGQSLTLIATANQGSEATYESGFVIDKFPISRPNLTFSTLTVSNMSPEDSSIYLCSVESFLNRGTEAFFGQGTRLTVV.

The V gene is TRBV5-1, the J gene TRBJ2-1; a possible D gene is TRBD1 (5 bases). Trimming shortened V by 4 bases and J by 4 bases, and 9 bases separated the two germline ends. The germline gives CDR1 SGHRS, CDR2 YFSETQ. The CDR3 loop spans 13 amino acids. CDR3 sequence (DNA): TGCGCCAGCAGCCTAGGACAATACAATGAGCAGTTCTTC. This gives the protein CASSLGQYNEQFF.

CDR3 sequence: CASSPSDRRYTF. As DNA, the CDR3 is TGTGCCAGCAGCCCTTCTGACAGACGCTACACCTTC. V is TRBV5-4 and J is TRBJ1-2; D perhaps matches TRBD1 (5 bases). The CDR3 has 12 amino acids. The germline gives CDR1 SGHNT, CDR2 YYREEE (reference sequence). The V end lost 4 bases, the J end lost 9 bases, and 13 bases lay between the germline ends. The full variable domain, its missing parts supplied by reference TRBV5-4 and TRBJ1-2, is ETGVTQSPTHLIKTRGQQVTLRCSSQSGHNTVSWYQQALGQGPQFIFQYYREEENGRGNFPPRFSGLQFPNYSSELNVNALELDDSALYLCASSPSDRRYTFGSGTRLTVV.

This clone showed up just once. In the same sample, other DNA sequences code for this CDR3. The chain carries TRBV18 and TRBJ1-5, with 8 bases lining up with TRBD1. Trimming at V came to 3 bases and at J to 2 bases, leaving 3 bases not matched to a gene. Germline loops: CDR1 KGHSH, CDR2 LQKENI. The length of the CDR3 is 15 residues. The CDR3 sequence: CASSPGQGGNQPQHF. CDR3 nucleotide sequence: TGTGCCAGCTCACCCGGACAGGGAGGCAATCAGCCCCAGCATTTT.

In this sample, this clone turned up once. The chain couples TRBV6-5 to TRBJ1-2; no clear D gene. V gave up 0 bases and J gave up 4 bases, with 9 bases separating them. This CDR3 region has 14 residues. Germline CDR1 reads MNHEY; CDR2 reads SVGAGI. In DNA, the CDR3 is TGTGCCAGCAGTTACTCGGCACCTTCCTATGGCTACACCTTC. Translating it yields CASSYSAPSYGYTF.